Shown below are 5 T cell receptor beta chains from a single sample sequenced in a study of early T cells in non-severe SARS-CoV-2 infection. From the 5' RACE reads, TCRdb called clonotypes with MiXCR, one entry per CDR3 protein. The repertoire holds roughly 20,000 distinct CDR3 sequences, with more than 5% as singletons. Material: whole blood. These receptors all come from an adult who was a healthcare worker with PCR-confirmed SARS-CoV-2 infection or an uninfected control (not recorded which).

At least ten counts were recorded for this clonotype. The V and J genes are TRBV19 and TRBJ1-6, with D unresolved. V lost 7 bases, J lost 7 bases, and 17 bases lay in between. CDR3 length: 15 residues. Germline values: CDR1 LNHDA, CDR2 SQIVND (reference sequence). This CDR3 is CASTLARASNSPLHF. CDR3 nucleotide sequence: TGTGCCAGTACTCTAGCCCGGGCCTCAAATTCACCCCTCCACTTT. Looking up the rest from reference TRBV19 and TRBJ1-6 gives the full variable domain: DGGITQSPKYLFRKEGQNVTLSCEQNLNHDAMYWYRQDPGQGLRLIYYSQIVNDFQKGDIAEGYSVSREKKESFPLTVTSAQKNPTAFYLCASTLARASNSPLHFGNGTRLTVT.

By sample fraction, this clonotype is medium-sized (0.01 to 0.1%). The chain is built from TRBV19 and TRBJ2-5, with D maybe TRBD2 (6 bases). From germline, CDR1 is LNHDA and CDR2 SQIVND (reference sequence). The V and J ends lost 3 bases and 5 bases respectively, with 13 bases between them. The CDR3 is 14 residues long. The DNA for the CDR3 is TGTGCCAGTAGTATGGGACTTAACTCGGAGACCCAGTACTTC. Translation gives CASSMGLNSETQYF.

Ten or more counts support this clonotype. The rearrangement links TRBV7-6 to TRBJ2-3; 11 bases are a match to TRBD2. CDR3 length: 18 residues. The V segment lost 5 bases and the J segment 8 bases; nucleotides outside the gene matches: 18. Germline V lookup: CDR1 SGHVS, CDR2 FNYEAQ. Written as DNA, the CDR3 is TGTGCCAGCAGCCAGGAGCTAGCGGGAGGATACGTGAGCGGTACGCAGTATTTT. Its protein product is CASSQELAGGYVSGTQYF.

This clonotype was seen repeatedly, ten times or more. V is TRBV5-6 and J is TRBJ2-1; D uncertain. The V gene lost 4 bases and the J gene lost 7 bases, with 9 bases spanning the gap. The CDR3 spans 12 residues. The germline V gene has CDR1 SGHDT and CDR2 YYEEEE. The CDR3 sequence is CASSLRMNEQFF. In DNA, the CDR3 is TGTGCCAGCAGCCTCCGAATGAATGAGCAGTTCTTC.

This clonotype showed up many times. The genes are TRBV12-3 or TRBV12-4 and TRBJ2-1; perhaps D is TRBD1 or TRBD2 (5 bases each). With 8 bases removed from V and 1 base from J, the gap between germline ends came to 12 bases. This CDR3 spans 14 amino acids. CDR3 sequence reads: CASGGSQSYNEQFF. CDR3 in DNA: TGTGCCAGCGGGGGTAGTCAGTCCTACAATGAGCAGTTCTTC.